A selection of T cell receptor beta chains follows, all from one sample in a study of cytomegalovirus exposure and HLA in healthy donors. Sequencing was performed with immunoSEQ multiplex PCR; in TCRdb, only in-frame clones are kept and a portion is missing. Among about 120,000 clones listed, around 88% were seen once. The sample was PBMCs. Every receptor here comes from a man between 18 and 29 years old in good health and CMV-seronegative. CDR3s include the opening cysteine and the closing phenylalanine or tryptophan. A D gene is named only where the DNA matches it firmly. Clone size appears in some rows only: once, few, many, or a class for an expanded clone.

clone_size	v_call	j_call	d_call	cdr3_aa	cdr3_nt
-	TRBV6-5	TRBJ2-7	TRBD1	CASSYQEAGQGYEQYF	TGTGCCAGCAGTTACCAGGAGGCGGGACAGGGCTACGAGCAGTACTTC
-	TRBV4-1	TRBJ2-5	TRBD2	CASSQDIAGGQETQYF	TGCGCCAGCAGCCAAGATATAGCGGGGGGCCAAGAGACCCAGTACTTC
few	TRBV19	TRBJ1-1	-	CASNSKTNTEAFF	TGTGCCAGTAACTCTAAAACGAACACTGAAGCTTTCTTT
-	TRBV6-4	TRBJ2-5	TRBD2	CASSVEAGRQETQYF	TGTGCCAGCAGTGTTGAAGCGGGGAGGCAAGAGACCCAGTACTTC
-	TRBV29-1	TRBJ2-1	TRBD1	CSGSGTGGSISYNEQFF	TGCAGCGGAAGTGGGACAGGGGGCTCGATCTCCTACAATGAGCAGTTCTTC
-	TRBV11-2	TRBJ2-5	TRBD1	CASSTPGGGETQYF	TGTGCCAGCAGCACCCCAGGGGGCGGAGAGACCCAGTACTTC
-	TRBV19	TRBJ2-7	-	CASSILGASYEQYF	TGTGCCAGTAGTATCCTAGGGGCTTCCTACGAGCAGTACTTC
-	TRBV5-6	TRBJ2-7	-	CASSLAGGDEQYF	TGTGCCAGCAGCTTGGCCGGCGGGGACGAGCAGTACTTC
-	TRBV5-1	TRBJ2-7	TRBD1	CASSSTTGAYEQYF	TGCGCCAGCAGCTCAACGACAGGGGCCTACGAGCAGTACTTC
-	TRBV5-4	TRBJ1-2	-	CASSLGAGEGYGYTF	TGTGCCAGCAGCTTGGGAGCAGGGGAGGGCTATGGCTACACCTTC
-	TRBV12-2	TRBJ2-3	-	CASRRGDTQYF	TGTGCAAGTCGCCGGGGAGATACGCAGTATTTT
-	TRBV4-1	TRBJ2-1	TRBD2	CASSQDLASGSDNEQFF	TGCGCCAGCAGCCAAGATCTGGCTAGCGGGAGCGACAATGAGCAGTTCTTC
-	TRBV7-2	TRBJ1-3	-	CASSIPLLSGNTIYF	TGTGCCAGCAGCATACCACTTCTCTCTGGAAACACCATATATTTT
-	TRBV29-1	TRBJ1-5	-	CSVANRVGQPQHF	TGCAGCGTCGCCAACAGGGTTGGTCAGCCCCAGCATTTT
once	TRBV9	TRBJ2-7	TRBD2	CASSLTSGATYEQYF	TGTGCCAGCAGCCTGACTAGCGGGGCAACCTACGAGCAGTACTTC
-	TRBV18	TRBJ1-5	TRBD1	CASSQTGGRSNQPQHF	TGTGCCAGCTCGCAAACAGGGGGAAGAAGCAATCAGCCCCAGCATTTT
-	TRBV7-6	TRBJ2-1	TRBD2	CASSLTPGGIHEQFF	TGTGCCAGCAGCTTAACGCCGGGGGGGATCCACGAGCAGTTCTTC
once	TRBV7-9	TRBJ2-1	TRBD1	CASSPGDRVNEQFF	TGTGCCAGCAGCCCCGGGGACAGGGTCAATGAGCAGTTCTTC
-	TRBV5-1	TRBJ2-7	-	CASSLAIDNLYEQYF	TGCGCCAGCAGCTTGGCAATAGACAACCTCTACGAGCAGTACTTC
-	TRBV5-1	TRBJ1-4	-	CASSLEGRTQAKLFF	TGCGCCAGCAGCTTGGAGGGCAGGACTCAGGCAAAACTGTTTTTT
-	TRBV5-4	TRBJ2-1	-	CASSLGGSSRVAEQFF	TGTGCCAGCAGCTTGGGAGGGAGTAGTAGGGTGGCTGAGCAGTTCTTC
-	TRBV13	TRBJ1-4	TRBD1	CASSYTGGVGEKLFF	TGTGCCAGCAGCTATACAGGGGGCGTCGGTGAAAAACTGTTTTTT
few	TRBV13	TRBJ2-5	-	CASSLEGGANQETQYF	TGTGCCAGCAGCTTAGAAGGGGGGGCCAACCAAGAGACCCAGTACTTC
-	TRBV6-6	TRBJ1-4	-	CASSPKLATNEKLFF	TGTGCCAGCAGCCCAAAGCTTGCAACTAATGAAAAACTGTTTTTT
once	TRBV7-2	TRBJ2-7	TRBD1	CASSASGTAAYEQYF	TGTGCCAGCAGCGCCTCCGGGACAGCCGCCTACGAGCAGTACTTC
-	TRBV7-6	TRBJ1-3	-	CASSLVRSSGNTIYF	TGTGCCAGCAGCTTAGTGAGGAGCTCTGGAAACACCATATATTTT
-	TRBV19	TRBJ2-7	-	CASTTRQGEQYF	TGTGCCAGTACTACCCGACAAGGCGAGCAGTACTTC
-	TRBV10-2	TRBJ2-3	TRBD1	CASRTGEADTQYF	TGCGCCAGCAGGACAGGGGAGGCAGATACGCAGTATTTT
-	TRBV7-9	TRBJ1-1	TRBD1	CASSSQGALPNTEAFF	TGTGCCAGCAGCTCACAGGGGGCCCTACCGAACACTGAAGCTTTCTTT
-	TRBV29-1	TRBJ2-2	-	CSTRSTGDTGELFF	TGCAGCACGAGATCGACAGGCGACACCGGGGAGCTGTTTTTT
-	TRBV7-9	TRBJ2-5	-	CASSLARAETQYF	TGTGCCAGCAGCTTAGCGCGGGCAGAGACCCAGTACTTC
few	TRBV2	TRBJ2-7	TRBD1	CASSARTGDHEQYF	TGTGCCAGCAGTGCCCGAACAGGGGATCACGAGCAGTACTTC
-	TRBV6-6	TRBJ1-2	-	CASKDSTNYGYTF	TGTGCCAGCAAGGACAGCACTAACTATGGCTACACCTTC
once	TRBV6-1	TRBJ2-7	-	CASSEVQGSYEQYF	TGTGCCAGCAGTGAAGTCCAGGGGTCCTACGAGCAGTACTTC
-	TRBV27	TRBJ2-2	TRBD1	CASSRRQGATGELFF	TGTGCCAGCAGTCGTAGACAGGGGGCTACCGGGGAGCTGTTTTTT
-	TRBV2	TRBJ1-2	-	CASSEAGTSWAGYTF	TGTGCCAGCAGTGAAGCGGGGACATCCTGGGCTGGCTACACCTTC
-	TRBV4-1	TRBJ1-3	-	CASSQEDSSSGNTIYF	TGCGCCAGCAGCCAAGAAGACAGTTCCTCTGGAAACACCATATATTTT
once	TRBV5-1	TRBJ1-2	-	CASSAHPRGPGANYGYTF	TGCGCCAGCAGCGCCCATCCGCGGGGGCCCGGAGCTAACTATGGCTACACCTTC
-	TRBV7-2	TRBJ2-3	-	CASSLRAGSDTQYF	TGTGCCAGCAGCCTCCGAGCGGGTTCAGATACGCAGTATTTT
once	TRBV4-1	TRBJ2-7	-	CASSQDRSRYEQYF	TGCGCCAGCAGCCAAGACAGGTCCCGCTACGAGCAGTACTTC
-	TRBV5-1	TRBJ2-1	TRBD2	CASSLGLAFDEQFF	TGCGCCAGCAGCTTGGGACTAGCTTTCGATGAGCAGTTCTTC
-	TRBV20-1	TRBJ2-5	-	CSASSQETQYF	TGCAGTGCGTCCAGTCAAGAGACCCAGTACTTC